These T cell receptor beta chains were read from a single sample in a study of shared clonotypes between healthy human individuals. The method was immunoSEQ multiplex PCR; TCRdb's version includes in-frame clones alone and lacks a portion of them. The sample includes 2 million to 3 million clones, 80% to 95% of them seen just once. Sequenced sample: naive CD4+ T cells from PBMCs. These receptors were obtained from a man between 18 and 35 years old in good health. Some clones in this sample may be carry-over from other donors' samples. Both conserved end residues are trimmed from each CDR3.

len	v_gene	j_gene	CDR3aa
13	TRBV18	TRBJ2-7	ASSQESGGSNEQY
13	TRBV18	TRBJ2-3	ASSPRREKAGAQY
14	TRBV14	TRBJ2-1	ASSLLARWGGNEQF
14	TRBV9	TRBJ2-5	ASSWGAGLGGETQY
13	TRBV28	TRBJ1-1	ASSLGGDRNTEAF
14	TRBV18	TRBJ1-5	ASSPRGVGGQQPQH
15	TRBV7-2	TRBJ2-2	ASSLAGNTHMPGELF
13	TRBV5-5	TRBJ1-5	ASSLFSQGIQPQH
14	TRBV28	TRBJ2-2	ASHIAGGSITGELF
12	TRBV28	TRBJ1-2	ASSPAGLNYGYT
11	TRBV19	TRBJ1-5	ASSGGGRQPQH
12	TRBV2	TRBJ2-1	ASSEVVSYNEQF
13	TRBV4-1	TRBJ2-1	ASSQLGLATNEQF
12	TRBV18	TRBJ1-5	ASSPPGERQPQH
12	TRBV7-9	TRBJ1-1	ASSFQGSRTEAF
10	TRBV7-6	TRBJ2-5	ATSDRGETQY
12	TRBV27	TRBJ2-7	ASTPAGRHRQQY
13	TRBV14	TRBJ2-1	ASSPFRRQGDEQF
12	TRBV5-1	TRBJ1-2	ASSKDRANYGYT
12	TRBV5-4	TRBJ2-3	ASSLSLAEATQY
12	TRBV28	TRBJ2-7	ASSVGWGSHEQY
13	TRBV18	TRBJ2-4	ASSPQAQGTSIQY
11	TRBV9	TRBJ1-1	ASSVSGNTEAF
13	TRBV6-5	TRBJ1-3	ASGGGTNSGNTIY
8	TRBV20-1	TRBJ1-1	SARDREAF
14	TRBV5-1	TRBJ1-3	ASSSNLGLYGNTIY
14	TRBV28	TRBJ1-5	ASSLYRGLVNQPQH
11	TRBV7-6	TRBJ2-7	ASSFGPSDEQY
10	TRBV30	TRBJ2-3	AWSVLGGIGY
12	TRBV5-1	TRBJ2-7	ASSFLGASYEQY
12	TRBV5-1	TRBJ2-3	ASSLGNPQNTQY
14	TRBV6-6	TRBJ2-2	ASSLLAIPITGELF
11	TRBV18	TRBJ1-5	ASSRDSNQPQH
14	TRBV29-1	TRBJ2-7	SVEVSLTRGTYEQY
11	TRBV6-1	TRBJ2-7	ASSEREWYEQY
12	TRBV7-3	TRBJ2-5	ASSPGQGRETQY